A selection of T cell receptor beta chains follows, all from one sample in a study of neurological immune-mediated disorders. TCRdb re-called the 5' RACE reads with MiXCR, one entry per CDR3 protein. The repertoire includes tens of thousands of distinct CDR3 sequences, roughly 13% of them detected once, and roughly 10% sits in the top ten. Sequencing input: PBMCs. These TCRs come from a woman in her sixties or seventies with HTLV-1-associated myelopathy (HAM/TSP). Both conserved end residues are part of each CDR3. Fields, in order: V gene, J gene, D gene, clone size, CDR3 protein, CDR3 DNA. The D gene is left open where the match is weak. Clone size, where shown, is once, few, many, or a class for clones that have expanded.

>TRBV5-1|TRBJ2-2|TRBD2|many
CASSSAGGSGELFF
TGCGCCAGCAGCTCGGCGGGGGGCTCCGGGGAGCTGTTTTTT
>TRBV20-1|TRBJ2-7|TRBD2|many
CSARVAGGPTILYEQYF
TGCAGTGCTAGGGTAGCGGGAGGGCCTACCATTTTATACGAGCAGTACTTC
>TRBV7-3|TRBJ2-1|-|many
CASSGSTSSGNEQFF
TGTGCCAGCAGCGGATCAACTAGCAGCGGCAATGAGCAGTTCTTC
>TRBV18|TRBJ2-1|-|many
CASSPIQGGSEQFF
TGTGCCAGCTCACCAATCCAGGGTGGGAGTGAGCAGTTCTTC
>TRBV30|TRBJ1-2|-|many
CAWSVRNPNYGYTF
TGTGCCTGGAGTGTCAGGAATCCTAACTATGGCTACACCTTC
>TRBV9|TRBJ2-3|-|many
CASSVVGGTDTQYF
TGTGCCAGCAGCGTAGTGGGCGGCACAGATACGCAGTATTTT
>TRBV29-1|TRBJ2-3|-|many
CSVLEAGTKDTQYF
TGCAGCGTCCTCGAGGCGGGAACCAAAGATACGCAGTATTTT
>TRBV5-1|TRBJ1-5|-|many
CASSFGERDQPQHF
TGCGCCAGCAGCTTTGGAGAAAGGGATCAGCCCCAGCATTTT
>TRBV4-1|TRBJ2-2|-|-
CASSQDYGLNGELSF
TGCGCCAGCAGCCAAGATTATGGGCTAAACGGGGAGCTGTCTTTT
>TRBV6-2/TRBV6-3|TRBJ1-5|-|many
CASTKGKAGNQPQHF
TGTGCCAGCACAAAAGGGAAGGCCGGCAATCAGCCCCAGCATTTT
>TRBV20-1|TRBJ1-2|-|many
CSASEGGRFGYTF
TGCAGTGCTAGTGAGGGCGGTAGATTCGGCTACACCTTC
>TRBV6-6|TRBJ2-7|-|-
CASSYRSGESYEQYF
TGTGCCAGCAGTTACCGGTCGGGGGAGTCCTACGAGCAGTACTTC
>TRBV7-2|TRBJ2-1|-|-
CASSLDVGANEQFF
TGTGCCAGCAGCTTAGACGTAGGAGCAAATGAGCAGTTCTTC
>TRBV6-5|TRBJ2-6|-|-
CASSSLSAAPGANVLTF
TGTGCCAGCAGTTCTCTATCGGCTGCACCTGGGGCCAACGTCCTGACTTTC
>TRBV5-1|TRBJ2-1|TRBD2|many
CASCLRASGINEQFF
TGCGCCAGCTGCCTCCGGGCTAGCGGGATAAATGAGCAGTTCTTC
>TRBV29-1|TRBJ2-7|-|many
CSASGGRSYEQYF
TGCAGCGCTAGTGGAGGGCGCTCCTACGAGCAGTACTTC